The 10 T cell receptor beta chains in this list originate from one sample, sequenced in a study of blood T cell repertoires in COVID-19. Only in-frame clones appear in the TCRdb table, and some are missing; sequencing was by immunoSEQ multiplex PCR. The table shows 150,000 to 200,000 clones, with roughly four fifths occurring only once. Material: peripheral blood. Receptor source: a woman aged 80 or over with acute or convalescent COVID-19.

The chain is built from TRBV9 and TRBJ1-1; D is unclear. The germline CDR1 and CDR2 sequences are SGDLS and YYNGEE. V was shortened by 4 bases and J by 1 base, with 14 bases between the two germline ends. The CDR3 sequence is 15 residues long. This CDR3 reads CASSSPGRKNTEAFF. CDR3 nucleotides: TGTGCCAGCAGCTCACCCGGGAGGAAGAACACTGAAGCTTTCTTT.

CDR3 in amino acids: CASKKGLPPGYEQYF. In DNA form, the CDR3 reads TGCGCCAGCAAGAAGGGACTTCCACCCGGGTACGAGCAGTACTTC. This chain connects TRBV10-2 to TRBJ2-7; D may be TRBD2 (6 bases). Germline lookup yields CDR1 WSHSY and CDR2 SAAADI. V shed 7 bases and J shed 4 bases, with 20 bases lying between them. The CDR3 has 15 residues.

The chain couples TRBV3-1 (or the pseudogene TRBV3-2) to TRBJ2-1, with 11 bases aligning to TRBD2. J lost 10 bases, V lost 2 bases, and 4 bases had no gene match. Germline assignment: CDR1 LGHDT and CDR2 YNNKEL (reference sequence). There are 14 residues in the CDR3. The chain's CDR3 is CASSQSGLAEEQFF. CDR3 nucleotide sequence: TGTGCCAGCAGCCAATCGGGACTAGCGGAAGAGCAGTTCTTC.

This clone was picked up a small number of times. The chain combines TRBV9 with TRBJ2-3, with a tentative D call TRBD2 (5 bases). V was pared by 1 base and J by 6 bases, with 6 bases between. The CDR3 spans 12 residues. Germline CDR1 SGDLS, CDR2 YYNGEE. Here the CDR3 DNA reads TGTGCCAGCAGCGTAACGGGGGATACGCAGTATTTT. It translates to CASSVTGDTQYF.

The chain uses TRBV5-5 and TRBJ2-4; a possible D gene is TRBD1 (6 bases). The CDR3 loop spans 15 amino acids. Trimming stripped 4 bases from V and 6 bases from J, with 17 bases between. CDR1 SGHKS and CDR2 YYEKEE come from the germline V gene (reference sequence). The CDR3 nucleotides read TGTGCCAGCAGCAGCTTCGTGGGGGCGGGAAACATTCAGTACTTC. Translated: CASSSFVGAGNIQYF.

This clone was found once. The CDR3 DNA reads as TGTGCCAGCAGTGGGGGGACAGGCAATGAAAAACTGTTTTTT. This translates into CASSGGTGNEKLFF. The chain is built from TRBV2 and TRBJ1-4; 8 bases fit TRBD1. Germline V gene data show CDR1 as SNHLY and CDR2 as FYNNEI. With V trimmed by 4 bases and J by 5 bases, 3 bases remained unmatched. This CDR3 spans 14 amino acids.

The chain joins TRBV4-3 to TRBJ1-6, with TRBD1 matching over 9 bases. CDR3 length: 14 amino acids. Germline lookup yields CDR1 LGHNA and CDR2 YSLEER. The V gene end was trimmed by 3 bases and the J gene end by 8 bases; junction bases not matched to a gene: 2. Here the CDR3 reads CASSHGDRDSPLHF. CDR3 DNA sequence: TGCGCCAGCAGCCACGGGGACAGGGATTCACCCCTCCACTTT.

In its sample, this clone was seen a few times. The rearrangement uses TRBV5-1 and TRBJ1-2; possibly TRBD1 for D (5 bases). Germline CDR1 and CDR2: SGHRS and YFSETQ. V lost 2 bases, J lost 4 bases, and 12 bases lay in between. This CDR3 is 14 amino acids long. This CDR3 reads CASSFHTGLYGYTF. CDR3 DNA sequence: TGCGCCAGCAGCTTCCACACAGGCCTCTATGGCTACACCTTC.

V gene TRBV29-1 combines with J gene TRBJ1-1; maybe TRBD1 (5 bases). The V and J ends lost 4 bases and 4 bases respectively, with 13 bases between them. Germline assignment: CDR1 SQVTM and CDR2 ANQGSEA. CDR3 length: 13 amino acids. CDR3: CSVARGIRTEAFF. The DNA for the CDR3 is TGCAGCGTTGCGCGGGGGATTCGCACTGAAGCTTTCTTT.

The rearrangement links TRBV5-1 to TRBJ1-1, with D possibly matching TRBD1 (5 bases). The CDR3 is 14 amino acids. Trimming left V 3 bases short and J 0 bases short, with 9 bases between. CDR1 and CDR2 (germline): SGHRS, YFSETQ. The CDR3, as DNA: TGCGCCAGCAGCTCGGCAGGGATGAACACTGAAGCTTTCTTT. This gives the protein CASSSAGMNTEAFF.